The 15 T cell receptor beta chains in this list originate from one sample, sequenced in a study of blood T cell repertoires in COVID-19. Produced via immunoSEQ multiplex PCR; TCRdb's table is partial and in-frame only. Seen here are 270,000 or so clones, 65% to 90% observed once, and the top ten hold 13%. Sequencing was performed on peripheral blood. The receptors shown here come from a human donor in a cohort sampled during active COVID-19.

This clone occurred a few times. The genes are TRBV23-1 and TRBJ1-1; the D is unclear. TRBV23-1 is an ORF, with its function uncertain. CDR3 length: 15 amino acids. V lost 2 bases and J lost 3, with 13 bases in between. The CDR3 DNA is TGCGCCAGCAGTCAAGTCCAGGCACAGTACACTGAAGCTTTCTTT. Translation gives CASSQVQAQYTEAFF.

The V gene is TRBV10-3, the J gene TRBJ1-1; TRBD1 aligns across 7 bases. The length of the CDR3 is 13 residues. In germline, CDR1 is ENHRY, CDR2 SYGVKD. Unmatched junction bases numbered 4, after V lost 5 bases and J lost 4 bases. The CDR3 region is CAISRGLVTEAFF. In nucleotides, the CDR3 is TGTGCCATCAGTAGGGGGCTTGTCACTGAAGCTTTCTTT.

The chain employs TRBV5-1 and TRBJ2-7; TRBD2 matches at 9 bases. This CDR3 is 16 amino acids long. Trimming removed 0 bases from V and 0 bases from J; junction bases left unmatched: 4. CDR1 and CDR2 (germline): SGHRS, YFSETQ. CDR3 in amino acids: CASSLGSSGSSYEQYF. The CDR3 region has the DNA TGCGCCAGCAGCTTGGGAAGTAGCGGGAGCTCCTACGAGCAGTACTTC.

The chain has TRBV28 and TRBJ2-1; D unresolved. Between the trimmed V and J ends, which lost 8 bases and 4 bases, there was a span of 6 bases. CDR3 size: 11 residues. Per the germline V gene, CDR1 is MDHEN and CDR2 is SYDVKM. This CDR3 is CASGSYNEQFF. CDR3 DNA: TGTGCCAGCGGCTCTTACAATGAGCAGTTCTTC.

The V and J genes are TRBV18 and TRBJ2-2; D may be TRBD1 (5 bases). Trimming removed 3 bases at V and 5 bases at J, with 13 bases between. This CDR3 comprises 15 residues. CDR1 KGHSH and CDR2 LQKENI come from the germline V gene. The CDR3 DNA sequence: TGTGCCAGCTCACCGGGCAGGGAAGTTACCGGGGAGCTGTTTTTT. It is translated as CASSPGREVTGELFF.

The chain carries TRBV20-1 and TRBJ2-2; no clear D gene. Between the trimmed V and J ends, which lost 5 bases and 0 bases, there was a span of 7 bases. This CDR3 is 13 amino acids long. Germline CDR1 and CDR2: DFQATT and SNEGSKA (reference sequence). The CDR3 region is CSARATNTGELFF. The CDR3 DNA is TGCAGTGCTCGTGCCACGAACACCGGGGAGCTGTTTTTT.

The chain employs TRBV19 and TRBJ2-7; the D gene is possibly TRBD2 (6 bases). Germline V gene lookup returns CDR1 LNHDA and CDR2 SQIVND (reference sequence). V dropped 11 bases and J dropped 4 bases, with 33 bases sitting between them. CDR3 size: 18 residues. The CDR3 loop is CASSNAPGGASGGYEQYF. The CDR3 coding sequence is TGTGCCTCTTCTAATGCCCCAGGAGGAGCGTCAGGAGGGTACGAGCAGTACTTC.

This clone was recorded at least ten times. The gene calls are TRBV3-1 (or the pseudogene TRBV3-2) and TRBJ2-3, with D hard to call. CDR1 and CDR2 from the germline V gene are LGHDT and YNNKEL (reference sequence). The CDR3 totals 14 residues. The V end was cut by 4 bases, the J end by 0 bases, with 8 bases between. The CDR3 loop reads CASSPRLSTDTQYF. CDR3 nucleotides: TGTGCCAGCAGCCCGCGGCTAAGCACAGATACGCAGTATTTT.

The chain combines TRBV7-2 with TRBJ1-1, with D perhaps matching TRBD1 (5 bases). CDR3 length: 15 amino acids. Looked up from germline, CDR1 is SGHTA and CDR2 is FQGNSA. The V end was cut by 4 bases, the J end by 1 base, with 13 bases between. The CDR3 loop is CASSSVPGGNTEAFF. DNA of the CDR3: TGTGCCAGCAGCTCCGTTCCCGGGGGGAACACTGAAGCTTTCTTT. The full variable domain, with the rest looked up from reference TRBV7-2 and TRBJ1-1, is GAGVSQSPSNKVTEKGKDVELRCDPISGHTALYWYRQSLGQGLEFLIYFQGNSAPDKSGLPSDRFSAERTGGSVSTLTIQRTQQEDSAVYLCASSSVPGGNTEAFFGQGTRLTVV.

This chain joins TRBV7-9 and TRBJ2-7; D may be TRBD2 (6 bases). Germline CDR1 and CDR2: SEHNR and FQNEAQ (reference sequence). Trimming cost V 8 bases and J 4 bases, with 27 bases left between them. This CDR3 has 17 amino acids. The CDR3 spells CASAEIPQGGYKYEQYF. Written as DNA, the CDR3 is TGTGCCAGCGCAGAGATCCCCCAGGGAGGTTACAAGTACGAGCAGTACTTC. The whole variable domain, filled in from reference TRBV7-9 and TRBJ2-7, reads DTGVSQNPRHKITKRGQNVTFRCDPISEHNRLYWYRQTLGQGPEFLTYFQNEAQLEKSRLLSDRFSAERPKGSFSTLEIQRTEQGDSAMYLCASAEIPQGGYKYEQYFGPGTRLTVT.

The chain recombines TRBV27 with TRBJ2-6; TRBD1 might be the D (5 bases). Germline V CDR1 and CDR2: MNHEY, SMNVEV (reference sequence). Trimming took off 6 bases at V and 6 bases at J, with 9 bases between the two ends. CDR3 length equals 13 residues. CDR3 nucleotide sequence: TGTGCCAGCAGGACAGCTGAGGCCAACGTCCTGACTTTC. Translated, it gives CASRTAEANVLTF.

DNA for the CDR3: TGTGCCAGCAGCTCCGCGTTACTAGCGGGGCGGCACGGGGAGCTGTTTTTT. Translation: CASSSALLAGRHGELFF. The chain couples TRBV7-2 to TRBJ2-2, with 10 positions matching TRBD2. V lost 4 bases to trimming and J lost 7 bases; unmatched junction nucleotides: 12. Germline values: CDR1 SGHTA, CDR2 FQGNSA. The CDR3 consists of 17 residues.

This chain links TRBV7-9 with TRBJ2-1, with 8 bases identical to TRBD1. Germline assignment: CDR1 SEHNR and CDR2 FQNEAQ (reference sequence). J was trimmed by 6 bases and V by 3 bases; bases with no gene match: 7. The CDR3 is made up of 15 amino acids. The CDR3 sequence is CASSFQTGVPNEQFF. CDR3 nucleotides: TGTGCCAGCAGCTTTCAGACAGGGGTCCCCAATGAGCAGTTCTTC.

This chain uses TRBV6-5 with TRBJ2-1; TRBD1 aligns across 8 bases. CDR3 length equals 14 residues. CDR1 and CDR2 (germline): MNHEY, SVGAGI. Unmatched junction bases numbered 4, after V lost 2 bases and J lost 7 bases. This CDR3 reads CASSYGTGDNEQFF. In DNA, the CDR3 is TGTGCCAGCAGTTACGGGACAGGAGATAATGAGCAGTTCTTC.

V usage is TRBV19 and J usage is TRBJ1-3; no definite D call. CDR3 length: 15 residues. Trimming took off 5 bases at V and 0 bases at J, with 11 bases between the two ends. Germline V gene sequence: CDR1 LNHDA, CDR2 SQIVND (reference sequence). The CDR3 sequence: CASSFGPASGNTIYF. CDR3 in DNA: TGTGCCAGTAGTTTTGGGCCCGCCTCTGGAAACACCATATATTTT.